These 5 T cell receptor beta chains were all obtained from the same sample, sequenced in a study of T cell responses to AZD1222 COVID-19 vaccine. The table came from immunoSEQ multiplex PCR; TCRdb's copy has only in-frame clones and leaves some out. This sample carries roughly 120,000 clones, approximately 90% of them seen once, and the ten largest clones take 2% to 3%. Sequenced material: peripheral blood, taken on day 0 of AZD1222 vaccination. These receptor sequences come from an adult in good health.

The CDR3 spells CASSAASGGGNEQFF. DNA of the CDR3: TGTGCCAGCAGTGCCGCTAGCGGAGGAGGGAATGAGCAGTTCTTC. This chain uses TRBV27 with TRBJ2-1, with TRBD2 matching 7 bases. Germline V gene data show CDR1 as MNHEY and CDR2 as SMNVEV (reference sequence). The V segment lost 5 bases and the J segment 7 bases; nucleotides outside the gene matches: 11. CDR3 length: 15 amino acids.

This clone appeared a few times. The J gene is TRBJ1-5, the V gene TRBV28, with TRBD1 identical over 12 bases. The CDR3 loop spans 17 amino acids. Germline V gene data show CDR1 as MDHEN and CDR2 as SYDVKM. V was clipped by 10 bases and J by 2 bases; unmatched bases: 12. The DNA of the CDR3 is TGTGCCACCACCGGGACAGGGGGCTGGGGAGGCAATCAGCCCCAGCATTTT. This gives the protein CATTGTGGWGGNQPQHF.

In DNA, the CDR3 is TGTGCCAGCAGCCCGACAGGGAAGGCCGGGGAGCTGTTTTTT. This gives the protein CASSPTGKAGELFF. The chain uses TRBV2 and TRBJ2-2; 7 bases are a match to TRBD1. With 6 bases clipped from V and 6 bases from J, the junction kept 7 bases outside the gene matches. Per the germline V gene, CDR1 is SNHLY and CDR2 is FYNNEI. This CDR3 has 14 amino acids.

The chain's CDR3 is CAWSAGQGKPQHF. The CDR3 DNA is TGTGCCTGGAGCGCGGGACAGGGAAAGCCCCAGCATTTT. The chain employs TRBV30 and TRBJ1-5; 9 nucleotides align to TRBD1. Germline CDR1 and CDR2: GTSNPN and SVGIG (reference sequence). This CDR3 spans 13 amino acids. After removal of 3 bases from V and 8 bases from J, the junction contained 5 bases not matched to a gene.

The chain carries TRBV7-3 and TRBJ2-7, with D possibly matching TRBD1 (6 bases). The CDR3 is 13 amino acids. Trimming stripped 4 bases from V and 6 bases from J, with 13 bases between. Germline V CDR1 and CDR2: SGHTA, FQGTGA. The DNA of the CDR3 is TGTGCCAGCAGCTCAATGGACAGATCCGAGCAGTACTTC. As protein: CASSSMDRSEQYF. The full variable domain, its missing parts supplied by reference TRBV7-3 and TRBJ2-7, is GAGVSQTPSNKVTEKGKYVELRCDPISGHTALYWYRQSLGQGPEFLIYFQGTGAADDSGLPNDRFFAVRPEGSVSTLKIQRTERGDSAVYLCASSSMDRSEQYFGPGTRLTVT.